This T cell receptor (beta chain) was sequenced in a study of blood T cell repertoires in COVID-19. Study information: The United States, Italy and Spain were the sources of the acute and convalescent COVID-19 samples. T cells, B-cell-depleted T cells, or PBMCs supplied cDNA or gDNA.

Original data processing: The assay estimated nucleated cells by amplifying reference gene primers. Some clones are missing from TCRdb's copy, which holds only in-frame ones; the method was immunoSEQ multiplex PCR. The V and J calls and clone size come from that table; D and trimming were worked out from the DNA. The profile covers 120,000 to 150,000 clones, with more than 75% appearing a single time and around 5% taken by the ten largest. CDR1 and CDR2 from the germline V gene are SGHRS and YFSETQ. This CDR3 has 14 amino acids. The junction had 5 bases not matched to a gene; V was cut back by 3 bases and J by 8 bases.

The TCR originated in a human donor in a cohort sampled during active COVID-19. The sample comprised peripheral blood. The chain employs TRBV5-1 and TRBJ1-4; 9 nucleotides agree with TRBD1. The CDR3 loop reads CASSYGTGSEKLFF. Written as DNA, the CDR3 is TGCGCCAGCAGCTACGGGACAGGGTCCGAAAAACTGTTTTTT.